A selection of T cell receptor beta chains follows, all from one sample in a study of control samples from healthy donors and cancer patients. Clones were read by immunoSEQ multiplex PCR, and TCRdb kept only the in-frame ones, dropping some. Of some 97,000 clones in the sample, more than 75% were seen once. Material for sequencing was blood. The receptors originated from a woman between 50 and 59 years old in good health. Both conserved end residues are part of each CDR3. Fields, in order: D gene, J gene, V gene, clone size, CDR3 protein, CDR3 DNA. A D gene is named only where the DNA matches it firmly. A row's size may be missing; if present it is once, few, many or a size class.

d_gene: -; j_gene: TRBJ2-1; v_gene: TRBV4-3; abundance: -; CDR3aa: CASSQEWRSYNEQFF; CDR3nt: TGCGCCAGCAGCCAAGAGTGGCGCTCCTACAATGAGCAGTTCTTC
d_gene: -; j_gene: TRBJ2-3; v_gene: TRBV5-1; abundance: -; CDR3aa: CASRSVGTQYF; CDR3nt: TGCGCCAGCAGGTCCGTAGGTACGCAGTATTTT
d_gene: -; j_gene: TRBJ1-1; v_gene: TRBV23-1; abundance: -; CDR3aa: CASSQQGPEAFF; CDR3nt: TGCGCCAGCAGTCAGCAGGGACCCGAAGCTTTCTTT
d_gene: TRBD1; j_gene: TRBJ2-1; v_gene: TRBV12-3/TRBV12-4; abundance: once; CDR3aa: CASSDRGWREQFF; CDR3nt: TGTGCCAGCAGTGACAGGGGGTGGCGTGAGCAGTTCTTC
d_gene: -; j_gene: TRBJ2-6; v_gene: TRBV6-6; abundance: -; CDR3aa: CASSGGTLSGANVLTF; CDR3nt: TGTGCCAGCAGCGGGGGTACACTCTCTGGGGCCAACGTCCTGACTTTC
d_gene: TRBD2; j_gene: TRBJ2-1; v_gene: TRBV3-1/TRBV3-2; abundance: -; CDR3aa: CASRLGLAGGYNEQFF; CDR3nt: TGTGCCAGCAGACTGGGACTAGCGGGAGGGTACAATGAGCAGTTCTTC
d_gene: -; j_gene: TRBJ2-2; v_gene: TRBV5-4; abundance: -; CDR3aa: CASSLGTSNTGELFF; CDR3nt: TGTGCCAGCAGCTTGGGGACATCCAACACCGGGGAGCTGTTTTTT
d_gene: TRBD1; j_gene: TRBJ1-1; v_gene: TRBV7-2; abundance: -; CDR3aa: CASSLSPGTGSDTEAFF; CDR3nt: TGTGCCAGCAGCCTTAGTCCCGGGACAGGGTCTGACACTGAAGCTTTCTTT
d_gene: -; j_gene: TRBJ1-4; v_gene: TRBV2; abundance: -; CDR3aa: CAVQGEATNEKLFF; CDR3nt: TGTGCCGTACAAGGGGAAGCAACTAATGAAAAACTGTTTTTT
d_gene: -; j_gene: TRBJ1-5; v_gene: TRBV30; abundance: -; CDR3aa: CAWNEEGFGNQPQHF; CDR3nt: TGTGCCTGGAATGAGGAGGGCTTCGGGAATCAGCCCCAGCATTTT
d_gene: -; j_gene: TRBJ2-3; v_gene: TRBV9; abundance: -; CDR3aa: CASSVGSAADTQYF; CDR3nt: TGTGCCAGCAGCGTAGGTTCAGCGGCAGATACGCAGTATTTT
d_gene: -; j_gene: TRBJ1-2; v_gene: TRBV4-3; abundance: -; CDR3aa: CASSPRQTYGYTF; CDR3nt: TGCGCCAGCAGCCCCCGACAGACGTATGGCTACACCTTC
d_gene: -; j_gene: TRBJ2-1; v_gene: TRBV28; abundance: once; CDR3aa: CASSLLYNEQFF; CDR3nt: TGTGCCAGCAGTTTACTCTACAATGAGCAGTTCTTC
d_gene: -; j_gene: TRBJ1-1; v_gene: TRBV30; abundance: -; CDR3aa: CAWQLDSMNTEAFF; CDR3nt: TGTGCCTGGCAACTGGACTCCATGAACACTGAAGCTTTCTTT
d_gene: TRBD2; j_gene: TRBJ2-2; v_gene: TRBV27; abundance: -; CDR3aa: CASSLSPSGVTGELFF; CDR3nt: TGTGCCAGCAGTTTATCCCCTAGCGGAGTCACCGGGGAGCTGTTTTTT
d_gene: TRBD1; j_gene: TRBJ1-2; v_gene: TRBV7-8; abundance: -; CDR3aa: CASSRQGAYGYTF; CDR3nt: TGTGCCAGCAGCCGACAGGGAGCCTATGGCTACACCTTC
d_gene: TRBD2; j_gene: TRBJ2-3; v_gene: TRBV7-9; abundance: -; CDR3aa: CASNPATSGGSTDTQYF; CDR3nt: TGTGCCAGCAACCCTGCCACTAGCGGAGGGAGTACAGATACGCAGTATTTT
d_gene: -; j_gene: TRBJ1-2; v_gene: TRBV14; abundance: -; CDR3aa: CASSQVETTVYGYTF; CDR3nt: TGTGCCAGCAGCCAAGTTGAAACAACAGTCTATGGCTACACCTTC
d_gene: TRBD1; j_gene: TRBJ1-3; v_gene: TRBV30; abundance: -; CDR3aa: CAWSVQGTSSGNTIYF; CDR3nt: TGTGCCTGGAGTGTACAGGGGACAAGCTCTGGAAACACCATATATTTT
d_gene: -; j_gene: TRBJ1-2; v_gene: TRBV14; abundance: -; CDR3aa: CASSQVLSASNYGYTF; CDR3nt: TGTGCCAGCAGCCAAGTGCTGTCAGCCTCTAACTATGGCTACACCTTC
d_gene: -; j_gene: TRBJ2-7; v_gene: TRBV27; abundance: -; CDR3aa: CASSYLYNSYEQYF; CDR3nt: TGTGCCAGCAGTTACCTTTATAACTCCTACGAGCAGTACTTC
d_gene: -; j_gene: TRBJ2-1; v_gene: TRBV7-8; abundance: -; CDR3aa: CASSVRVAYNEQFF; CDR3nt: TGTGCCAGCAGCGTTCGCGTAGCCTACAATGAGCAGTTCTTC
d_gene: -; j_gene: TRBJ2-3; v_gene: TRBV19; abundance: once; CDR3aa: CASSTRPRDTQYF; CDR3nt: TGTGCCAGTAGTACCCGGCCCCGCGATACGCAGTATTTT
d_gene: -; j_gene: TRBJ2-1; v_gene: TRBV5-1; abundance: -; CDR3aa: CASSSIAGPYNEQFF; CDR3nt: TGCGCCAGCAGCTCGATCGCGGGGCCCTACAATGAGCAGTTCTTC
d_gene: TRBD1; j_gene: TRBJ1-2; v_gene: TRBV6-5; abundance: -; CDR3aa: CASGMGQGKIYTF; CDR3nt: TGTGCCAGCGGCATGGGACAGGGGAAAATCTACACCTTC